These 29 T cell receptor beta chains originate from one sample sequenced in a study of T cells in Graves' hyperthyroidism and ophthalmopathy. TCR beta CDR3 region amplification was performed from RNA transcripts. TCR CDR3 underwent first-round RT-PCR with the HTBI primer set. TCRdb re-called the multiplex PCR reads with MiXCR, one entry per CDR3 protein. Among nearly 600,000 distinct CDR3 sequences listed, 14% were seen once. The specimen sequenced was blood. The receptors originated from a woman in her 30s with Graves' hyperthyroidism that later progressed to Graves' ophthalmopathy.

The chain recombines TRBV24-1 with TRBJ2-5; D is perhaps TRBD1 (5 bases). Germline CDR1 reads KGHDR; CDR2 reads SFDVKD. Trimming took off 4 bases at V and 0 bases at J, with 8 bases between the two ends. The CDR3 length is 14 residues. The CDR3 nucleotides read TGTGCCACCAGTGAGGCAGGGTACCAAGAGACCCAGTACTTC. This sequence encodes CATSEAGYQETQYF.

The genes are TRBV7-3 and TRBJ2-2; TRBD1 is a possible D gene (5 bases). Between the trimmed V and J ends, which lost 5 bases and 7 bases, there was a span of 14 bases. CDR1 and CDR2 (germline): SGHTA, FQGTGA. CDR3 size: 14 residues. The CDR3 sequence is CASSTGPDSGELFF. The DNA for the CDR3 is TGTGCCAGCAGCACCGGGCCCGACAGCGGGGAGCTGTTTTTT. The full variable domain, completed using reference TRBV7-3 and TRBJ2-2, is GAGVSQTPSNKVTEKGKYVELRCDPISGHTALYWYRQSLGQGPEFLIYFQGTGAADDSGLPNDRFFAVRPEGSVSTLKIQRTERGDSAVYLCASSTGPDSGELFFGEGSRLTVL.

This clonotype was counted only a few times. This rearrangement joins TRBV6-1 to TRBJ2-1; 7 nucleotides align to TRBD1. With V trimmed by 7 bases and J by 9 bases, 9 bases remained unmatched. The germline V gene has CDR1 MNHNS and CDR2 SASEGT. The CDR3 is 13 residues long. CDR3 nucleotide sequence: TGTGCCAGCATCCGGGACAGTCCCCGTGAGCAGTTCTTC. Translated, it gives CASIRDSPREQFF.

As to this clonotype: A much larger clone lies one base from this, so it may be a read error. V is TRBV2 and J is TRBJ1-4, with D unresolved. The length of the CDR3 is 13 residues. CDR1 and CDR2 (germline): SNHLY, FYNNEI. The CDR3 nucleotides read TGTGCCAGCGAAGGGCTTTCTAATGGAAAACTGTTTTTT. Translated: CASEGLSNGKLFF.

The rearrangement links TRBV6-1 to TRBJ2-3, with unresolved D. In germline, CDR1 is MNHNS, CDR2 SASEGT. V was trimmed by 11 bases and J by 10 bases, leaving 10 bases between them. This CDR3 is built from 9 residues. The CDR3 region is CAAGVAQYF. The CDR3 coding sequence is TGTGCCGCCGGCGTGGCGCAGTATTTT.

The chain couples TRBV9 to TRBJ2-1, with D tentatively TRBD1 (5 bases). Deletions cut 0 bases from V and 0 bases from J, with 7 bases between. CDR1 SGDLS and CDR2 YYNGEE come from the germline V gene. This CDR3 has 15 amino acids. The CDR3 loop reads CASSVDDSSYNEQFF. CDR3 nucleotide sequence: TGTGCCAGCAGCGTAGACGACAGCTCCTACAATGAGCAGTTCTTC.

This clonotype appeared many times. The rearrangement joins TRBV19 to TRBJ2-1; 12 bases are shared with TRBD2. CDR3 length: 18 residues. J gave up 4 bases and V 10 bases, and 17 bases lay outside the gene matches. Germline-derived CDR1 and CDR2 are LNHDA and SQIVND (reference sequence). CDR3 coding DNA: TGTGCCACCCGACCGGGTTCCGGGACTAGCGGGCAGTACAATGAGCAGTTCTTC. It codes for CATRPGSGTSGQYNEQFF.

As regards this clonotype: One junction end does not reproduce the germline sequence, and a read error may be involved. The gene calls are TRBV11-2 and TRBJ2-1, with TRBD2 matching over 9 bases. This CDR3 is built from 14 residues. Looked up from germline, CDR1 is SGHAT and CDR2 is FQNNGV. DNA for the CDR3: TGTGCCAGCAATCCGGGACTAGCTACCAATGAGCAGCTCTTC. Protein product: CASNPGLATNEQLF.

This clonotype was counted a few times. This sequence joins TRBV5-1 and TRBJ2-4; tentative D call: TRBD2 (6 bases). V shed 1 base and J shed 0 bases, with 11 bases lying between them. Germline CDR1 reads SGHRS; CDR2 reads YFSETQ. The CDR3 runs 16 residues. Here the CDR3 DNA reads TGCGCCAGCAGCTTGTGGGGGGAAGGAGCCAAAAACATTCAGTACTTC. Its protein is CASSLWGEGAKNIQYF. Supplemented by reference TRBV5-1 and TRBJ2-4, the full variable domain reads KAGVTQTPRYLIKTRGQQVTLSCSPISGHRSVSWYQQTPGQGLQFLFEYFSETQRNKGNFPGRFSGRQFSNSRSEMNVSTLELGDSALYLCASSLWGEGAKNIQYFGAGTRLSVL.

This clonotype was seen at least ten times. The chain links TRBV10-3 to TRBJ2-7; a possible D gene is TRBD2 (5 bases). Trimming took off 5 bases at V and 2 bases at J, with 7 bases between the two ends. The germline gives CDR1 ENHRY, CDR2 SYGVKD. The CDR3 loop spans 12 amino acids. CDR3 nucleotide sequence: TGTGCCATCAGTCGACTAACCTACGAGCAGTACTTC. It is translated as CAISRLTYEQYF.

This clonotype was counted at least ten times. The chain uses TRBV2 and TRBJ2-3; no firm D call. With 4 bases removed from V and 4 bases from J, the gap between germline ends came to 9 bases. Germline values: CDR1 SNHLY, CDR2 FYNNEI. The CDR3 runs 13 residues. In DNA form, the CDR3 reads TGTGCCAGCAGTGCAGGCCGGGCAGATACGCAGTATTTT. Amino acids: CASSAGRADTQYF.

This clonotype has just a few counts. This chain links TRBV14 with TRBJ2-7; 7 positions match TRBD1. This CDR3 is 15 amino acids long. The V gene end was trimmed by 2 bases and the J gene end by 3 bases; junction bases not matched to a gene: 7. Germline V gene lookup returns CDR1 SGHDN and CDR2 FVKESK. CDR3 sequence (DNA): TGTGCCAGCAGCCAACCCGGGACAGTTCTCTACGAGCAGTACTTC. This sequence encodes CASSQPGTVLYEQYF.

This clonotype was picked up many times. The rearrangement joins TRBV19 to TRBJ2-5, with D possibly being TRBD1 or TRBD2 (5 bases each). The CDR3 is 17 residues long. Germline CDR1 LNHDA, CDR2 SQIVND (reference sequence). Trimming took off 3 bases at V and 1 base at J, with 18 bases between the two ends. The CDR3 is CASSIWGALGRQETQYF. DNA of the CDR3: TGTGCCAGTAGTATTTGGGGTGCCTTGGGACGCCAAGAGACCCAGTACTTC.

Notes on this clonotype: A much larger clone lies one base from this, so it may be a read error. The rearrangement joins TRBV20-1 to TRBJ2-1; D is possibly TRBD2 (5 bases). The CDR3 totals 15 residues. Per germline, CDR1 DFQATT and CDR2 SNEGSKA (reference sequence). Trimming stripped 0 bases from V and 4 bases from J, with 13 bases between. In DNA, the CDR3 is TGCAGTGCTAGAGATGCGACTAACGGATACAATGAGCAGTTCTTC. As protein: CSARDATNGYNEQFF.

This clonotype was recorded many times. This chain links TRBV29-1 with TRBJ1-6; maybe TRBD1 (5 bases). This CDR3 spans 14 amino acids. Trimming removed 0 bases from V and 10 bases from J, with 13 bases in between. The germline CDR1 and CDR2 sequences are SQVTM and ANQGSEA. The CDR3 coding sequence is TGCAGCGTTGAAGACGGACAAAGGGGATCACCCCTCCACTTT. Encoded protein: CSVEDGQRGSPLHF.

This clonotype was counted ten times or more. The genes are TRBV11-2 and TRBJ2-7, with no clear D. Germline values: CDR1 SGHAT, CDR2 FQNNGV. Trimming removed 5 bases from V and 1 base from J, with 12 bases in between. This CDR3 comprises 14 residues. The CDR3 spells CASSIDRSSYEQYF. DNA for the CDR3: TGTGCCAGCAGCATCGACCGATCTTCCTACGAGCAGTACTTC. Full variable domain (rest looked up from reference TRBV11-2 and TRBJ2-7): EAGVAQSPRYKIIEKRQSVAFWCNPISGHATLYWYQQILGQGPKLLIQFQNNGVVDDSQLPKDRFSAERLKGVDSTLKIQPAKLEDSAVYLCASSIDRSSYEQYFGPGTRLTVT.

The rearrangement links TRBV25-1 to TRBJ1-2, with D uncertain. The V end lost 5 bases, the J end lost 5 bases, and 18 bases lay between the germline ends. CDR3 length equals 15 residues. In germline, CDR1 is MGHDK, CDR2 SYGVNS. The CDR3 coding sequence is TGTGCCAGCAGTCAGGAGGCCTGGGCAACGTATGGCTACACCTTC. It translates to CASSQEAWATYGYTF.

This clonotype was counted ten times or more. The chain couples TRBV11-2 to TRBJ2-7; 9 bases line up with TRBD1. The length of the CDR3 is 15 residues. CDR1 is SGHAT, CDR2 FQNNGV, per germline. V dropped 5 bases and J dropped 5; count of bases not matched to a gene: 10. The CDR3 coding sequence is TGTGCCAGCAGCCCCCCGGGACAGGGTTTCAACGAGCAGTACTTC. This translates into CASSPPGQGFNEQYF.

The sample holds many counts of this clonotype. The chain recombines TRBV3-1 with TRBJ1-6, with a weak D call TRBD1 (5 bases). The CDR3 has 15 amino acids. V was shortened by 6 bases and J by 9 bases, with 18 bases between the two germline ends. Germline assignment: CDR1 LGHDT and CDR2 YNNKEL (reference sequence). Here the CDR3 DNA reads TGTGCCAGCAGGCAACAGGATTCAGGCGGTTCACCCCTCCACTTT. This gives the protein CASRQQDSGGSPLHF. The variable domain in full, completed from reference TRBV3-1 and TRBJ1-6, reads DTAVSQTPKYLVTQMGNDKSIKCEQNLGHDTMYWYKQDSKKFLKIMFSYNNKELIINETVPNRFSPKSPDKAHLNLHINSLELGDSAVYFCASRQQDSGGSPLHFGNGTRLTVT.

This clonotype was recorded many times. The V gene is TRBV5-1, the J gene TRBJ2-7, with 13 bases lining up with TRBD2. Germline CDR1 SGHRS, CDR2 YFSETQ. V lost 5 bases to trimming and J lost 4 bases; unmatched junction nucleotides: 6. The CDR3 is 15 residues long. The CDR3 region has the DNA TGCGCCAGCAGTACCGGGACTAGCGGGAAATACGAGCAGTACTTC. It is translated as CASSTGTSGKYEQYF.

Points on this clonotype: This may come from a read error, since a much larger clone is one base off. The chain is built from TRBV20-1 and TRBJ1-1, with 7 bases aligning to TRBD1. CDR3 length: 12 amino acids. Germline lookup yields CDR1 DFQATT and CDR2 SNEGSKA (reference sequence). CDR3 bases: TGCAGTGCGTCACAGGGGCCCACTCAAGCTTTCTTT. Residues: CSASQGPTQAFF.

This clonotype was seen only a few times. V and J are TRBV12-5 and TRBJ1-6, with 9 bases that match TRBD1. The CDR3 is made up of 15 amino acids. The ends lost 3 bases at V and 7 bases at J; junction bases unmatched: 4. Germline CDR1 and CDR2: LGHNT and FRNRAP. The CDR3 here is CASGFAGTGNSPLHF. Here the CDR3 DNA reads TGTGCTAGTGGTTTTGCGGGGACAGGGAATTCACCCCTCCACTTT.

This clonotype was seen repeatedly, ten times or more. This chain uses TRBV7-2 with TRBJ2-2; 14 nucleotides match TRBD2. Germline CDR1 is SGHTA and CDR2 is FQGNSA. V lost 5 bases, J lost 6 bases, and 8 bases stayed unmatched. The CDR3 is 17 residues long. CDR3 sequence: CASSRQGTSGSPGELFF. DNA of the CDR3: TGTGCCAGCAGCCGACAAGGGACTAGCGGGAGTCCCGGGGAGCTGTTTTTT.

The CDR3 is CASSQDDRGACEQYF. CDR3 bases: TGCGCCAGCAGCCAAGATGACAGGGGAGCCTGCGAGCAGTACTTC. This sequence joins TRBV4-3 and TRBJ2-7, with 8 bases identical to TRBD1. The CDR3 has 15 residues. V trimming: 0 bases; J trimming: 6 bases; junction bases outside the gene matches: 7. Germline lookup yields CDR1 LGHNA and CDR2 YSLEER.

The V and J genes are TRBV19 and TRBJ1-2; D is possibly TRBD1 (5 bases). Germline CDR1 and CDR2: LNHDA and SQIVND (reference sequence). The V and J ends lost 4 bases and 2 bases respectively, with 8 bases between them. The CDR3 is made up of 13 amino acids. The CDR3 loop reads CASSSGGNYGYTF. CDR3 DNA: TGTGCCAGTAGTAGTGGGGGGAACTATGGCTACACCTTC.

This clonotype appeared many times. The J gene is TRBJ1-2, the V gene TRBV2, with D unresolved. The CDR3 extends over 16 amino acids. CDR1 SNHLY and CDR2 FYNNEI come from the germline V gene. The ends were cut back, 2 bases at V and 4 bases at J, with 17 bases in the middle. This CDR3 is CASSEQRTDSVYGYTF. CDR3 DNA: TGTGCCAGCAGTGAACAAAGGACGGACTCCGTCTATGGCTACACCTTC.

This clonotype showed up many times. J is TRBJ2-7 and V is TRBV20-1, with a tentative D call TRBD1 (5 bases). V was clipped by 5 bases and J by 5 bases, with 13 bases between them. The CDR3 extends over 12 amino acids. Germline CDR1 is DFQATT and CDR2 is SNEGSKA (reference sequence). CDR3 sequence (DNA): TGCAGTGCTCAGGAAGGGGCGAACGAGCAGTACTTC. Its translation: CSAQEGANEQYF.

This sequence joins TRBV28 and TRBJ1-2; D perhaps matches TRBD1 (6 bases). Trimming removed 6 bases at V and 8 bases at J, with 16 bases between. The CDR3 runs 13 residues. The germline V gene encodes CDR1 MDHEN and CDR2 SYDVKM. The CDR3: CASSLIAGGGYTF. CDR3 nucleotide sequence: TGTGCCAGCAGCCTTATCGCGGGGGGCGGCTACACCTTC.

The chain joins TRBV2 to TRBJ1-2; possible D gene TRBD1, 6 bases. Germline-derived CDR1 and CDR2 are SNHLY and FYNNEI. Trimming took 4 bases from V and 8 from J, leaving 17 bases between them. The CDR3 is made up of 14 amino acids. This CDR3 reads CASSAGGLIDGYTF. Written as DNA, the CDR3 is TGTGCCAGCAGTGCGGGGGGGCTAATAGACGGCTACACCTTC.